Below, 26 T cell receptor beta chains from the same sample are listed, as sequenced in a study of T cells in Graves' hyperthyroidism and ophthalmopathy. The source material, RNA transcripts, was used to amplify TCR beta CDR3 regions. During a first-round RT-PCR of the TCR CDR3, the HTBI primer set was used. Each CDR3 protein is one row after TCRdb ran MiXCR on the multiplex PCR reads. The table includes a few hundred thousand distinct CDR3 sequences, roughly 20% detected once. The sample comprised blood. Receptors were obtained from a man between 18 and 29 years old with Graves' hyperthyroidism.

This clonotype turned up a few times. Since a much larger clone is just one base distant, this may be a read error. The chain combines TRBV7-9 with TRBJ1-1; D is unresolved. This CDR3 spans 13 amino acids. Germline CDR1 SEHNR, CDR2 FQNEAQ (reference sequence). The V and J ends lost 0 bases and 8 bases respectively, with 10 bases between them. CDR3: CASSLAPNIEAFF. CDR3 sequence (DNA): TGTGCCAGCAGCTTAGCTCCAAACATAGAAGCTTTCTTT.

The V and J genes are TRBV27 and TRBJ2-7; the match to TRBD2 covers 9 bases. In germline, CDR1 is MNHEY, CDR2 SMNVEV (reference sequence). The CDR3 sequence is 15 residues long. Trimming took 6 bases from V and 4 from J; bases not matched to a gene: 10. The CDR3 here is CASRREAGGSYEQYF. DNA of the CDR3: TGTGCCAGCAGACGAGAAGCGGGGGGATCTTACGAGCAGTACTTC.

This clonotype was detected many times. The chain is built from TRBV6-1 and TRBJ2-2; possible D gene TRBD2, 5 bases. This CDR3 is built from 13 residues. CDR1 and CDR2 (germline): MNHNS, SASEGT. V was cut by 6 bases and J by 6 bases, with 11 bases left in between. The CDR3 nucleotides are TGTGCCAGCAGGGCGCCAGCGGCCGGGGAGCTGTTTTTT. Protein: CASRAPAAGELFF.

This clonotype was observed a few times. V and J are TRBV4-1 and TRBJ1-1; D is unclear. Trimming pared 3 bases from V and 1 base from J, leaving 9 bases between. The CDR3 is made up of 14 amino acids. Germline V gene sequence: CDR1 MGHRA, CDR2 YSYEKL. This CDR3 is CASSQDQWNTEAFF. As DNA, the CDR3 is TGCGCCAGCAGCCAGGATCAATGGAACACTGAAGCTTTCTTT.

This clonotype was counted at least ten times. The V and J genes are TRBV6-1 and TRBJ2-7; no clear D gene. The CDR3 has 11 amino acids. Trimming took off 1 base at V and 6 bases at J, with 4 bases between the two ends. Germline CDR1 reads MNHNS; CDR2 reads SASEGT. CDR3 region: CASSEVSEQYF. The CDR3 DNA is TGTGCCAGCAGTGAAGTGTCCGAGCAGTACTTC.

This clonotype has only a few counts. V is TRBV7-9 and J is TRBJ1-2; D gene ambiguous. Germline CDR1 and CDR2: SEHNR and FQNEAQ (reference sequence). V was clipped by 1 base and J by 5 bases, with 11 bases between them. The CDR3 totals 14 residues. The CDR3 loop is CASSLEVEVYGYTF. In DNA, the CDR3 is TGTGCCAGCAGCTTAGAGGTGGAGGTTTATGGCTACACCTTC.

The V call is TRBV6-1, the J call TRBJ1-5; possibly TRBD1 for D (5 bases). Per germline, CDR1 MNHNS and CDR2 SASEGT. V was pared by 0 bases and J by 2 bases, with 8 bases between. The CDR3 has 15 amino acids. The CDR3 sequence: CASSEARRGNQPQHF. The CDR3 DNA reads TGTGCCAGCAGTGAAGCGCGCAGGGGCAATCAGCCCCAGCATTTT.

This clonotype was seen at least ten times. This rearrangement joins TRBV6-1 to TRBJ1-5; 9 nucleotides align to TRBD1. The J segment lost 5 bases and the V segment lost 5 bases, leaving 7 bases of the junction unmatched. The germline CDR1 and CDR2 sequences are MNHNS and SASEGT. The CDR3 contains 15 residues. DNA for the CDR3: TGTGCCAGCAGTCCACGGACAGGGGTCGATCAGCCCCAGCATTTT. Protein: CASSPRTGVDQPQHF.

This clonotype was observed many times. This chain joins TRBV12-3 or TRBV12-4 and TRBJ1-3; D unclear. V dropped 6 bases and J dropped 8 bases, with 17 bases sitting between them. The CDR3 spans 14 residues. The CDR3 spells CASRLNVQAYTIYF. CDR3 nucleotides: TGTGCCAGCAGATTGAATGTTCAGGCGTACACCATATATTTT.

This clonotype was counted at least ten times. The DNA of the CDR3 is TGTGCCAGCAGTTTATCGGGGACCGGGCGAGGCTACACCTTC. Translated: CASSLSGTGRGYTF. The rearrangement links TRBV12-3 or TRBV12-4 to TRBJ1-2, with a weak D call TRBD1 (5 bases). Between the trimmed V and J ends, which lost 2 bases and 8 bases, there was a span of 15 bases. The length of the CDR3 is 14 residues.

This clonotype was picked up a small number of times. The CDR3: CASGGSGQPQHF. CDR3 DNA: TGTGCCAGTGGGGGGTCTGGTCAGCCCCAGCATTTT. The chain carries TRBV7-6 and TRBJ1-5, with D perhaps matching TRBD1 (5 bases). The CDR3 length is 12 residues. The germline gives CDR1 SGHVS, CDR2 FNYEAQ. The V and J ends lost 9 bases and 6 bases respectively, with 12 bases between them. Drawing the rest from reference TRBV7-6 and TRBJ1-5, the complete variable domain is GAGVSQSPRYKVTKRGQDVALRCDPISGHVSLYWYRQALGQGPEFLTYFNYEAQQDKSGLPNDRFSAERPEGSISTLTIQRTEQRDSAMYRCASGGSGQPQHFGDGTRLSIL.

This clonotype has just one count. The chain carries TRBV6-1 and TRBJ2-5; TRBD2 is a possible D gene (6 bases). The CDR3 runs to 16 residues. The V gene's germline CDR1 is MNHNS and CDR2 SASEGT. Trimming shortened V by 6 bases and J by 5 bases, and 22 bases separated the two germline ends. CDR3 loop: CASRNPSGDGLETQYF. The CDR3 DNA follows: TGTGCCAGCAGGAATCCCTCGGGGGACGGGTTGGAGACCCAGTACTTC.

This clonotype was recorded many times. The V gene is TRBV5-1, the J gene TRBJ2-7; no reliable D call. V was cut by 1 base and J by 1 base, with 9 bases left in between. Germline-derived CDR1 and CDR2 are SGHRS and YFSETQ. CDR3 length equals 14 residues. The CDR3 sequence is CASSLQQLSYEQYF. The CDR3, as DNA: TGCGCCAGCAGCTTGCAGCAACTATCCTACGAGCAGTACTTC.

This clonotype has more than one count but fewer than ten. This chain connects TRBV19 to TRBJ2-5; weak D call: TRBD1 (5 bases). The CDR3 runs 16 residues. V was clipped by 1 base and J by 3 bases, with 15 bases between them. The germline CDR1 and CDR2 sequences are LNHDA and SQIVND (reference sequence). As DNA, the CDR3 is TGTGCCAGTAGTATAGTTGGGGCGGAGAGAAAAGAGACCCAGTACTTC. This sequence encodes CASSIVGAERKETQYF.

The table lists this clonotype with a few counts. V usage is TRBV3-1 and J usage is TRBJ1-1; tentative D call: TRBD1 (6 bases). Trimming took 4 bases from V and 7 from J, leaving 13 bases between them. Per the germline V gene, CDR1 is LGHDT and CDR2 is YNNKEL (reference sequence). The CDR3 extends over 13 amino acids. CDR3 nucleotide sequence: TGTGCCAGCAGCCTGGCCGGGGGCAGTGAAGCTTTCTTT. Protein product: CASSLAGGSEAFF.

As regards this clonotype: It may be a read error: a sequence one base away is much more abundant. CDR3 protein: CSSGTAGAYEQYF. CDR3 DNA: TGTTCCAGCGGCACTGCCGGGGCCTACGAGCAGTACTTC. The V gene is TRBV6-2 or TRBV6-3, the J gene TRBJ2-7; D possibly corresponds to TRBD2 (5 bases). The CDR3 runs 13 residues. Germline V gene data show CDR1 as MNHEY and CDR2 as SVGEGT.

This clonotype was picked up one time. The rearrangement uses TRBV6-1 and TRBJ1-1; D possibly corresponds to TRBD1 (6 bases). The CDR3 has 13 residues. The V and J ends lost 1 base and 7 bases respectively, with 10 bases between them. Germline values: CDR1 MNHNS, CDR2 SASEGT. This CDR3 reads CASSEERGGEAFF. The CDR3 DNA follows: TGTGCCAGCAGTGAAGAAAGGGGGGGTGAAGCTTTCTTT.

As regards this clonotype: A junction end diverges from the germline sequence, so it may reflect a read error. The chain employs TRBV11-2 and TRBJ2-5; a weak D match, TRBD2 (6 bases). Germline assignment: CDR1 SGHAT and CDR2 FQNNGV. The CDR3 totals 14 residues. The CDR3: CAISFGAGVETQYF. The CDR3 bases are TGTGCCATCAGCTTCGGAGCGGGCGTAGAGACCCAGTACTTC.

This clonotype has ten or more counts. J is TRBJ1-2 and V is TRBV6-5; D is perhaps TRBD1 (6 bases). The V end was cut by 6 bases, the J end by 8 bases, with 13 bases between. Per the germline V gene, CDR1 is MNHEY and CDR2 is SVGAGI. The CDR3 runs 12 residues. The chain's CDR3 is CASSYTGLGYTF. CDR3 nucleotides: TGTGCCAGCAGCTACACAGGGCTGGGCTACACCTTC.

There are a few counts of this clonotype. The chain links TRBV5-6 to TRBJ2-7; TRBD2 might be the D (5 bases). CDR3 length: 15 residues. From germline, CDR1 is SGHDT and CDR2 YYEEEE. With 4 bases removed from V and 0 bases from J, the gap between germline ends came to 14 bases. This CDR3 reads CASSHSRGSSYEQYF. The CDR3 region has the DNA TGTGCCAGCAGCCATTCTAGAGGGAGCTCCTACGAGCAGTACTTC. Combining the CDR3 with reference TRBV5-6 and TRBJ2-7 gives the whole variable domain DAGVTQSPTHLIKTRGQQVTLRCSPKSGHDTVSWYQQALGQGPQFIFQYYEEEERQRGNFPDRFSGHQFPNYSSELNVNALLLGDSALYLCASSHSRGSSYEQYFGPGTRLTVT.

This clonotype was seen a handful of times. This chain joins TRBV29-1 and TRBJ2-2; no firm D call. Germline loops: CDR1 SQVTM, CDR2 ANQGSEA. The ends were cut back, 4 bases at V and 1 base at J, with 7 bases in the middle. This CDR3 comprises 13 residues. The CDR3 region is CSVAMRNTGELFF. In DNA, the CDR3 is TGCAGCGTTGCAATGAGGAACACCGGGGAGCTGTTTTTT.

The table lists this clonotype with many counts. V usage is TRBV11-1 and J usage is TRBJ2-2, with D perhaps TRBD1 or TRBD2 (5 bases each). The CDR3 covers 17 residues. CDR1 is SGHAT and CDR2 is FQDESV in the germline V gene (reference sequence). V was trimmed by 2 bases and J by 1 base, leaving 14 bases between them. The CDR3 loop reads CASSLSGPGLNTGELFF. CDR3 coding DNA: TGTGCCAGCAGCTTATCGGGGCCAGGCCTGAACACCGGGGAGCTGTTTTTT.

This clonotype was detected ten times or more. The chain combines TRBV7-3 with TRBJ1-3, with D perhaps matching TRBD1 (6 bases). Deletions cut 5 bases from V and 9 bases from J, with 17 bases between. Germline CDR1 reads SGHTA; CDR2 reads FQGTGA. The CDR3 is 14 amino acids. DNA for the CDR3: TGTGCCAGCAGCCCCCGGGGGGCGGCACCCACCATATATTTT. Translated, it gives CASSPRGAAPTIYF.

This clonotype was detected ten times or more. This chain uses TRBV6-5 with TRBJ1-5; D is possibly TRBD1 (6 bases). CDR1 and CDR2 from the germline V gene are MNHEY and SVGAGI. This CDR3 has 13 residues. V was cut by 4 bases and J by 10 bases, with 14 bases left in between. The CDR3 protein is CASSWDTGYPQHF. Here the CDR3 DNA reads TGTGCCAGCAGTTGGGACACCGGTTATCCCCAGCATTTT.

This sequence joins TRBV29-1 and TRBJ2-5, with D unresolved. The ends were cut back, 3 bases at V and 1 base at J, with 9 bases in the middle. Germline V gene data show CDR1 as SQVTM and CDR2 as ANQGSEA. CDR3 length equals 13 residues. The CDR3 region has the DNA TGCAGCGTTGACATACGGCCCCAAGAGACCCAGTACTTC. This gives the protein CSVDIRPQETQYF.

This clonotype showed up many times. J is TRBJ1-1 and V is TRBV19; perhaps TRBD1 as D (5 bases). This CDR3 spans 17 amino acids. Trimming pared 5 bases from V and 0 bases from J, leaving 19 bases between. Per the germline V gene, CDR1 is LNHDA and CDR2 is SQIVND (reference sequence). The CDR3 region is CASSARDRISMNTEAFF. CDR3 sequence (DNA): TGTGCCAGTAGTGCCAGGGACCGCATCTCCATGAACACTGAAGCTTTCTTT.